This is a list of T cell receptor beta chains from one sample in a study of somatic mutations in cytotoxic T cells in rheumatoid arthritis. Clones were sequenced by immunoSEQ multiplex PCR, and TCRdb holds only the in-frame ones, with some missing. Here the sample spans under 9,000 clones, around 87% being singletons. The sequenced material came from CD8+ T cells sorted from blood. These receptors all stem from a woman in her seventies with rheumatoid arthritis. Both conserved end residues are part of each CDR3. A D gene is named only where the DNA matches it firmly. The size of a clone is reported for some rows only, either as once, few or many, or as a class for expanded clones.

j_call,d_call,clone_size,cdr3_length,v_call,cdr3_aa,cdr3_nt
TRBJ2-1,.,.,16,TRBV4-2,CASSQDGAGPYNEQFF,TGTGCCAGCAGCCAAGATGGGGCGGGGCCCTACAATGAGCAGTTCTTC
TRBJ2-1,TRBD2,.,16,TRBV6-5,CASSYSGGDPYNEQFF,TGTGCCAGCAGTTACTCCGGGGGGGACCCCTACAATGAGCAGTTCTTC
TRBJ1-1,.,.,14,TRBV10-3,CAISESNGNTEAFF,TGTGCCATCAGTGAGTCGAACGGTAACACTGAAGCTTTCTTT
TRBJ2-1,.,once,12,TRBV5-4,CASSRAANEQFF,TGTGCCAGCAGCCGCGCGGCCAATGAGCAGTTCTTC
TRBJ2-3,.,.,14,TRBV2,CASRGDSPTDTQYF,TGTGCCAGCAGGGGGGACTCCCCCACAGATACGCAGTATTTT
TRBJ2-7,.,.,14,TRBV5-8,CASSLAWGPGEQYF,TGTGCCAGCAGCTTGGCGTGGGGCCCTGGCGAGCAGTACTTC
TRBJ2-2,.,.,16,TRBV29-1,CSVEGGGRGDTGELFF,TGCAGCGTTGAGGGCGGGGGCCGGGGGGACACCGGGGAGCTGTTTTTT
TRBJ2-5,TRBD1,.,17,TRBV27,CASSLPGTGRRLETQYF,TGTGCCAGCAGTTTACCCGGGACAGGGCGGAGGTTAGAGACCCAGTACTTC
TRBJ2-5,TRBD2,.,14,TRBV6-5,CASSIAGGKETQYF,TGTGCCAGCAGTATAGCGGGAGGGAAAGAGACCCAGTACTTC
TRBJ2-5,.,.,15,TRBV13,CASSLGGGPQETQYF,TGTGCCAGCAGCTTAGGCGGGGGTCCCCAAGAGACCCAGTACTTC
TRBJ2-1,TRBD1,.,14,TRBV7-9,CASSARDSFNEQFF,TGTGCCAGCAGCGCCCGGGACAGTTTCAATGAGCAGTTCTTC
TRBJ2-1,.,.,16,TRBV12-1,CASSPWTSGKVNEQFF,TGTGCCAGCAGCCCGTGGACTAGCGGGAAAGTCAATGAGCAGTTCTTC
TRBJ2-1,.,.,10,TRBV2,CASRGLTPFF,TGTGCCAGCAGGGGCCTCACCCCGTTCTTC
TRBJ2-7,TRBD2,.,15,TRBV11-2,CASSLEGGSSYEQYF,TGTGCCAGCAGCTTAGAGGGCGGGAGCTCCTACGAGCAGTACTTC